Sequencing of this T cell receptor (beta chain) was carried out in a study of T cell changes during pregnancy in multiple sclerosis. Assay used: immunoSEQ multiplex PCR; TCRdb lists only in-frame clones, some missing. In the table there are 61,000 or so clones, 93% of which are singletons. The germline V gene encodes CDR1 SGHTA and CDR2 FQGNSA. The CDR3 is 16 amino acids. Trimming shortened V by 4 bases and J by 2 bases, and 15 bases separated the two germline ends. This clonotype was obtained from a female donor with multiple sclerosis, enrolled in a pregnancy study. Here the sequenced sample was CD4+ T cells from peripheral blood mononuclear cells, taken before pregnancy. The chain has TRBV7-2 and TRBJ1-5, with D perhaps TRBD1 (6 bases). The CDR3 loop reads CASSSGDRRGNQPQHF. DNA for the CDR3: TGTGCCAGCAGCTCAGGGGATCGAAGGGGCAATCAGCCCCAGCATTTT.